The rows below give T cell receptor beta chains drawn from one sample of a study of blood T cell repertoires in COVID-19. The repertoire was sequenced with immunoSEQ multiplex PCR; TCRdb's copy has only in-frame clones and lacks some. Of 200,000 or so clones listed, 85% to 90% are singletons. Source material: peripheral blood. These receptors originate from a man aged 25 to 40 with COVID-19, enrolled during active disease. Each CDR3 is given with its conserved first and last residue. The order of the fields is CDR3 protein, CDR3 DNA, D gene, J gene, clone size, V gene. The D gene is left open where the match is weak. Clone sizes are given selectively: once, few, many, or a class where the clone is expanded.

CASSQDQGGEYEQYF	TGCGCCAGCAGCCAAGATCAGGGCGGGGAGTACGAGCAGTACTTC	NA	TRBJ2-7	NA	TRBV4-1
CASSSAGNTEAFF	TGTGCCAGTAGTTCGGCGGGGAACACTGAAGCTTTCTTT	NA	TRBJ1-1	NA	TRBV19
CASSRGTGNQPQHF	TGCGCCAGCTCGCGGGGGACAGGGAATCAGCCCCAGCATTTT	TRBD1	TRBJ1-5	NA	TRBV5-1
CASSSRTPNTGELFF	TGTGCCAGCAGCTCGAGGACACCTAACACCGGGGAGCTGTTTTTT	NA	TRBJ2-2	NA	TRBV7-7
CASSSPGGTGELFF	TGCGCCAGCAGCTCCCCTGGCGGTACCGGGGAGCTGTTTTTT	NA	TRBJ2-2	NA	TRBV5-1
CACTRWDRDLRLFF	TGTGCCTGCACCCGTTGGGACAGGGACCTAAGGCTGTTTTTT	TRBD1	TRBJ1-4	NA	TRBV30
CASSDQDRGGSPLHF	TGTGCCAGCAGCGACCAGGACAGGGGCGGGTCACCCCTCCACTTT	TRBD1	TRBJ1-6	NA	TRBV6-5
CASSLGMSAGGTEQYF	TGTGCCAGCAGCTTAGGGATGAGCGCGGGAGGTACCGAGCAGTACTTC	TRBD2	TRBJ2-7	NA	TRBV11-2
CASSPRAPPAEQYF	TGTGCCAGCAGCCCGCGAGCGCCCCCTGCAGAGCAGTACTTC	NA	TRBJ2-7	NA	TRBV3-1/TRBV3-2
CASSEPGQSYGYTF	TGTGCCAGCAGCGAACCGGGACAGTCCTATGGCTACACCTTC	TRBD1	TRBJ1-2	NA	TRBV7-8
CASSESTGPQPQHF	TGTGCCAGCAGTGAATCGACAGGACCACAGCCCCAGCATTTT	NA	TRBJ1-5	NA	TRBV25-1
CASNRDRVAFF	TGTGCCAGCAATAGGGACAGAGTAGCTTTCTTT	TRBD1	TRBJ1-1	NA	TRBV6-6
CASSVGGLSGGAGEQFF	TGTGCCAGCAGCGTAGGAGGTCTCAGCGGGGGGGCCGGTGAGCAGTTCTTC	TRBD2	TRBJ2-1	NA	TRBV9
CASSQDGNREANYGYTF	TGCGCCAGCAGCCAAGACGGAAACAGAGAAGCTAACTATGGCTACACCTTC	NA	TRBJ1-2	NA	TRBV4-3
CASSAGGPFRNTIYF	TGTGCCAGTAGTGCAGGGGGCCCCTTCCGAAACACCATATATTTT	TRBD1	TRBJ1-3	NA	TRBV19
CASSLDNYEQYF	TGTGCCAGCAGCTTAGACAACTACGAGCAGTACTTC	NA	TRBJ2-7	NA	TRBV11-2
CASSLVTSEEQYF	TGTGCCAGCAGCTTAGTGACTAGCGAGGAGCAGTACTTC	TRBD2	TRBJ2-7	NA	TRBV7-8
CASSLSLWDRGSNTQYF	TGTGCCAGCAGTTTATCGCTCTGGGACAGGGGGTCGAATACGCAGTATTTT	TRBD1	TRBJ2-3	NA	TRBV6-2/TRBV6-3
CATSDPGTSGLTSTDTQYF	TGTGCCACCAGTGATCCCGGGACTAGCGGACTTACTAGCACAGATACGCAGTATTTT	TRBD2	TRBJ2-3	NA	TRBV24-1
CASSVVPTTTSEQFF	TGTGCCAGCAGCGTAGTACCGACCACTACAAGTGAGCAGTTCTTC	NA	TRBJ2-1	NA	TRBV9
CASSQLDRGEYEQYF	TGCGCCAGCAGCCAACTGGACAGGGGAGAGTACGAGCAGTACTTC	TRBD1	TRBJ2-7	NA	TRBV4-1
CAWRGSGPYGYTF	TGTGCCTGGAGGGGTTCAGGCCCTTATGGCTACACCTTC	NA	TRBJ1-2	once	TRBV30
CSVVTSGPYEQYF	TGCAGCGTTGTAACTAGCGGACCCTACGAGCAGTACTTC	TRBD2	TRBJ2-7	NA	TRBV29-1
CASSSGLAGVSTDTQYF	TGTGCCAGCAGCTCAGGACTAGCGGGGGTTAGCACAGATACGCAGTATTTT	TRBD2	TRBJ2-3	NA	TRBV7-9
CASSLYQGSYNEQFF	TGTGCCAGCTCACTGTACCAGGGGTCCTACAATGAGCAGTTCTTC	NA	TRBJ2-1	NA	TRBV18
CSASRPGGQNTEAFF	TGCAGTGCTAGTAGGCCCGGCGGACAGAACACTGAAGCTTTCTTT	NA	TRBJ1-1	NA	TRBV20-1
CASSQDSQVLPSSYNEQFF	TGCGCCAGCAGCCAAGATTCACAGGTGCTTCCAAGCTCCTACAATGAGCAGTTCTTC	NA	TRBJ2-1	NA	TRBV4-3
CASSISRGPQHF	TGTGCCAGTAGTATAAGTAGGGGACCCCAGCATTTT	NA	TRBJ1-5	NA	TRBV19
CASSQQSSGVNTGELFF	TGCGCCAGCAGCCAACAGTCGAGTGGAGTTAACACCGGGGAGCTGTTTTTT	NA	TRBJ2-2	NA	TRBV4-1
CASSLVYGTTNYGYTF	TGTGCCAGCAGCTTAGTGTATGGCACAACTAACTATGGCTACACCTTC	NA	TRBJ1-2	NA	TRBV7-2
CASSQRSSGGYTDTQYF	TGCGCCAGCAGCCAACGGTCTAGCGGGGGATACACAGATACGCAGTATTTT	TRBD2	TRBJ2-3	NA	TRBV4-3
CASSLNPGTDTQYF	TGCGCCAGCAGCTTGAACCCAGGCACAGATACGCAGTATTTT	NA	TRBJ2-3	NA	TRBV5-1
CASSRSGNQPQHF	TGTGCCAGCAGCCGCAGCGGGAATCAGCCCCAGCATTTT	NA	TRBJ1-5	once	TRBV12-3/TRBV12-4